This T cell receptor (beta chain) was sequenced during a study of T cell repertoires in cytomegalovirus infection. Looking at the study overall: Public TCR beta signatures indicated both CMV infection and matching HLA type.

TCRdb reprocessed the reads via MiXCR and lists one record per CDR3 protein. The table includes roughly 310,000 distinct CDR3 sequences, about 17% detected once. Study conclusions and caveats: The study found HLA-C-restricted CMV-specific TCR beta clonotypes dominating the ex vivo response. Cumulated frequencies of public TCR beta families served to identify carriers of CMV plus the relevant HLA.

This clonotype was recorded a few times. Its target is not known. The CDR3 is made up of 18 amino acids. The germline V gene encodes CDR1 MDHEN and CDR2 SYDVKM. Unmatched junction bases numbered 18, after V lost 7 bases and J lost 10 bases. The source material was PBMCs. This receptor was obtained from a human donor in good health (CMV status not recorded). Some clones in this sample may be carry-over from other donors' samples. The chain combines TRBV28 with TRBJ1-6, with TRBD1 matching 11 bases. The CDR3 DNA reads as TGTGCCAGCAAGCTACCGGGACAGGGGGTGGGTGTAGGCTCACCCCTCCACTTT. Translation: CASKLPGQGVGVGSPLHF. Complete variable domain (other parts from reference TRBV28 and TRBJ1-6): DVKVTQSSRYLVKRTGEKVFLECVQDMDHENMFWYRQDPGLGLRLIYFSYDVKMKEKGDIPEGYSVSREKKERFSLILESASTNQTSMYLCASKLPGQGVGVGSPLHFGNGTRLTVT.